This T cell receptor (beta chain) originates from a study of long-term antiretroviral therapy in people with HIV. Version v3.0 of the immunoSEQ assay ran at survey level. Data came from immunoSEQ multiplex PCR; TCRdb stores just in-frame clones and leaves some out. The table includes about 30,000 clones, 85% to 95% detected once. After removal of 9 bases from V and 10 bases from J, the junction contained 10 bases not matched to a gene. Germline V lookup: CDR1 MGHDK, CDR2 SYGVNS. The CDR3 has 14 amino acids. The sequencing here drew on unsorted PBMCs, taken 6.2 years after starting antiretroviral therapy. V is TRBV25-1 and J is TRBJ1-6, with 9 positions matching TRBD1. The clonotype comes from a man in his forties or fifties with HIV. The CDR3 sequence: CASQNRGLGSPLHF. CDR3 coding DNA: TGTGCCAGTCAGAACAGGGGGCTTGGGTCACCCCTCCACTTT.